This T cell receptor beta chain came from a study of blood T cell repertoires in COVID-19. Using immunoSEQ multiplex PCR, the repertoire was profiled, and TCRdb retains in-frame clones only, with some absent. The data show about 77,000 clones, with 80% seen just once and 4% to 6% held by the top ten. The sequence was obtained from a woman in her seventies with acute or convalescent COVID-19. Material: peripheral blood.

Here the CDR3 reads CASSLTGGGVTSINEQFF. The CDR3 DNA follows: TGTGCCAGCAGCTTAACTGGCGGGGGGGTAACGTCCATCAATGAGCAGTTCTTC. The rearrangement links TRBV7-3 to TRBJ2-1, with TRBD2 matching 9 bases. The V gene's germline CDR1 is SGHTA and CDR2 FQGTGA. This CDR3 contains 18 residues. With V trimmed by 0 bases and J by 6 bases, 12 bases remained unmatched. Filled out from reference TRBV7-3 and TRBJ2-1, the complete variable domain reads GAGVSQTPSNKVTEKGKYVELRCDPISGHTALYWYRQSLGQGPEFLIYFQGTGAADDSGLPNDRFFAVRPEGSVSTLKIQRTERGDSAVYLCASSLTGGGVTSINEQFFGPGTRLTVL.